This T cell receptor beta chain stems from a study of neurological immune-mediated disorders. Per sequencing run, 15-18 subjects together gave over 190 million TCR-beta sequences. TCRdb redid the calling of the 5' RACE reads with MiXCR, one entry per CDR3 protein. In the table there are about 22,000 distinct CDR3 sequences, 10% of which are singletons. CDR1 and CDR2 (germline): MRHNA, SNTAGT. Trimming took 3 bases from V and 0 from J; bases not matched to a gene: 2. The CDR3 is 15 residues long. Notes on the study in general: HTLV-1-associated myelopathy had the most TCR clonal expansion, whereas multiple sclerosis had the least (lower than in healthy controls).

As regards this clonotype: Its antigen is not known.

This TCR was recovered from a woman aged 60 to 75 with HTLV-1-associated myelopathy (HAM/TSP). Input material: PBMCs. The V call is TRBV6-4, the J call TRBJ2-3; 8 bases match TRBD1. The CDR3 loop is CASSEDRGSTDTQYF. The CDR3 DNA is TGTGCCAGCAGTGAAGACAGGGGTAGCACAGATACGCAGTATTTT.